This entry describes one TCR beta chain. Its antigen is unidentified. This sample was included in a study of human T cells and chemical hapten exposure. Time point described: pre-sensitization, week 0. Treatment defined: therapeutic diphenylcyclopropenone sensitization with weekly scalp DPC. The CDR3 runs to 14 residues. V shed 0 bases and J 7 bases; nucleotides not matched to a gene: 2. CDR1 is SGHTA, CDR2 FQGNSA, per germline. Study-level results: Donors' alopecia may make their immune response differ from healthy people's.

TCRdb processed the RACE reads anew with MiXCR; each CDR3 protein has one entry. Here the sample spans under 200,000 distinct CDR3 sequences, 25% to 30% being singletons. This rearrangement joins TRBV7-2 to TRBJ1-1, with 10 bases that match TRBD1. The sequencing here drew on whole blood, taken in connection with sensitization to the hapten diphenylcyclopropenone (DPC). The clonotype comes from a woman in her 30s with alopecia areata. Some clones in this sample may be carry-over from other donors' samples. The CDR3 nucleotides are TGTGCCAGCAGCTTAGCCTGGACAGGGGGTGAAGCTTTCTTT. This gives the protein CASSLAWTGGEAFF.